The clone carrying this TCR beta chain turned up a few times. Trimming stripped 2 bases from V and 4 bases from J, with 10 bases between. The CDR3 totals 14 residues. This specimen comes from a study of T cells in Graves' hyperthyroidism and ophthalmopathy. Authors of the study amplified TCR beta CDR3 regions from RNA transcripts. RT-PCR in the first round (using the HTBI primer set) targeted the TCR CDR3. Using its own MiXCR run on the multiplex PCR reads, TCRdb lists one record per CDR3 protein. The table has 500,000 or so distinct CDR3 sequences, about 16% seen once; the top ten hold 25% to 30%. The sequence derives from a young woman with Graves' ophthalmopathy. Specimen: blood. V usage is TRBV12-3 or TRBV12-4 and J usage is TRBJ2-3; TRBD2 is a possible D gene (5 bases). The CDR3 nucleotides are TGTGCCAGCAGTTTATACGGGAAGGCAGATACGCAGTATTTT. Translated, it gives CASSLYGKADTQYF.